This T cell receptor beta chain was obtained from a study of control samples from healthy donors and cancer patients. The CDR3 consists of 14 residues. Germline CDR1 GTSNPN, CDR2 SVGIG (reference sequence). Trimming took off 2 bases at V and 3 bases at J, with 13 bases between the two ends. Libraries were prepared by immunoSEQ multiplex PCR; TCRdb keeps only in-frame clonotypes and omits some of them. The table lists about 64,000 clones, more than 90% of them singletons. This sequence was found in a man between 40 and 49 years old with colorectal cancer. The specimen sequenced was PBMCs. The genes are TRBV30 and TRBJ1-1, with a tentative D call TRBD1 (6 bases). CDR3 in DNA: TGTGCCTGGAGTTTACAGGGCCGGTACACTGAAGCTTTCTTT. Residues: CAWSLQGRYTEAFF.